The clone carrying this TCR beta chain has at least ten counts. Antigen unknown. RNA transcripts served as the template for amplifying TCR beta CDR3 regions. Researchers ran a first-round RT-PCR on the TCR CDR3 using the HTBI primer set. TCRdb used MiXCR to reprocess the multiplex PCR reads, holding one entry per CDR3 protein. The table has about 720,000 distinct CDR3 sequences, roughly a sixth seen once. This CDR3 has 16 residues. V shed 1 base and J 5 bases; nucleotides not matched to a gene: 7. Germline loops: CDR1 SGHRS, CDR2 YFSETQ. These data belong to a study of T cells in Graves' hyperthyroidism and ophthalmopathy. On the study more broadly: Peripheral blood was drawn at first diagnosis, prior to all treatment. Study-wide findings and caveats: Blood shared most expanded thyroid clonotypes above 0.001.

Disease duration under 2 months; hyperthyroidism patients were aged 18 to 65. Ahead of any ophthalmopathy symptoms, the blood sample was obtained at the first diagnosis of hyperthyroidism. The TCR originated in a woman aged 50 to 60 with Graves' hyperthyroidism that later progressed to Graves' ophthalmopathy. Sequenced input: blood. The chain links TRBV5-1 to TRBJ2-2; 8 bases are a match to TRBD2. The DNA of the CDR3 is TGCGCCAGCAGCTTGTTCGCGGGGGGTTGGACCGGGGAGCTGTTTTTT. Encoded protein: CASSLFAGGWTGELFF.